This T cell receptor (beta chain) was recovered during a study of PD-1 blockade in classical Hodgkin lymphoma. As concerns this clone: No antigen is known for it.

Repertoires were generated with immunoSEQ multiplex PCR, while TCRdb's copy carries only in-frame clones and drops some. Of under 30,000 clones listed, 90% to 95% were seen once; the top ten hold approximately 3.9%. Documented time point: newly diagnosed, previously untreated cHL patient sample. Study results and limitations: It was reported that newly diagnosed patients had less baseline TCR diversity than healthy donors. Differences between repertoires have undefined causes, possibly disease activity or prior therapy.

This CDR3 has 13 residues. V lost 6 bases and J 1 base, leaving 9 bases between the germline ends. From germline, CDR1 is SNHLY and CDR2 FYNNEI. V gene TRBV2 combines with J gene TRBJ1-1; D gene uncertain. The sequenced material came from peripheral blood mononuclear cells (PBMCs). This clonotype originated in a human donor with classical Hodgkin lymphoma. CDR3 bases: TGTGCCAGCAGACAGCCCTCGAACACTGAAGCTTTCTTT. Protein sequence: CASRQPSNTEAFF.